These T cell receptor beta chains were read from a single sample in a study of cytomegalovirus exposure and HLA in healthy donors. TCRdb's copy holds only in-frame clones and misses some; the assay was immunoSEQ multiplex PCR. This table has roughly 86,000 clones, about 62% appearing once. The sequencing sample was made of PBMCs. Receptor source: a man younger than 40 in good health and CMV-seronegative. Both conserved end residues are part of each CDR3. The D gene is left open where the match is weak. Size is omitted from some rows. Given values are once, few, many or a class for expanded clones.

V,J,D,size,DNA,CDR3
TRBV7-9,TRBJ1-1,NA,NA,TGTTCCAGCAGTCTAACCCATTATGAAGCTTTCTTT,CSSSLTHYEAFF
TRBV19,TRBJ2-2,TRBD1,NA,TGTGCCACCAAATGGGCCGGGACAGGGGCCCCGATACTGTTTTTT,CATKWAGTGAPILFF
TRBV29-1,TRBJ2-5,NA,NA,TGCACCGTGTCCCTTCTACAAGAGACCCAGTACTTC,CTVSLLQETQYF
TRBV6-5,TRBJ1-1,NA,NA,TGTGCCAGCACTGAATGGGGCGGGGCGACTGAAGCTTTCTTT,CASTEWGGATEAFF
TRBV11-2,TRBJ1-3,TRBD1,NA,TGTGCCAGCAGCCAGACAGGGGTGGCAAACACCATATATTTT,CASSQTGVANTIYF
TRBV18,TRBJ2-3,NA,NA,TGTGCCAGCTCACCAGGGCCGGAGGGCACAGATACGCAGTATTTT,CASSPGPEGTDTQYF
TRBV4-3,TRBJ2-7,NA,NA,TGCGCCAGCAGCCAAACAGGGAGCTCCTACGAGCAGTACTTC,CASSQTGSSYEQYF
TRBV5-5,TRBJ2-3,NA,NA,TGTGCCAGCAGCTTGGGGACACTGACTAGCACAGATACGCAGTATTTT,CASSLGTLTSTDTQYF
TRBV23-1,TRBJ1-6,TRBD1,NA,TGCGCCAGCCCTGGACAGGTCAATTCACCCCTCCACTTT,CASPGQVNSPLHF
TRBV7-9,TRBJ2-1,TRBD2,NA,TGTGCCAGCAGCTTGCTAGCGGGGGGCAGTGAGCAGTTCTTC,CASSLLAGGSEQFF
TRBV11-2,TRBJ1-1,NA,NA,TGTGCCAGCAGCTTAGTCGGGGGGCGGATGAACACTGAAGCTTTCTTT,CASSLVGGRMNTEAFF
TRBV5-1,TRBJ1-3,NA,NA,TGCGCCAGCAGCCCCTGGACATGCTCTGGAAACACCATATATTTT,CASSPWTCSGNTIYF
TRBV19,TRBJ2-1,NA,few,TGTGCCAGTAGCTACATGGGGAGCTCCTACAATGAGCAGTTCTTC,CASSYMGSSYNEQFF
TRBV6-4,TRBJ2-2,TRBD2,NA,TGTGCCAGCGGGACTAGCGGGACCGGGGAGCCGTTTTTT,CASGTSGTGEPFF
TRBV6-1,TRBJ1-2,TRBD1,NA,TGTGCCAGCAGGATTACAGGGGGCGACTATGGCTACACCTTC,CASRITGGDYGYTF
TRBV18,TRBJ2-2,TRBD2,NA,TGTGCCAGCTCACCACCGACTAGCGGGGGAAACACCGGGGAGCTGTTTTTT,CASSPPTSGGNTGELFF
TRBV5-1,TRBJ2-5,TRBD2,NA,TGCGCCAGCAGCTTGGGACTAGCGGTTTCAATGGAGACCCAGTACTTC,CASSLGLAVSMETQYF
TRBV5-1,TRBJ1-1,TRBD1,NA,TGCGCCAGCAGCTTGGTGTTAACAGGGGGCGAAGCTTTCTTT,CASSLVLTGGEAFF
TRBV18,TRBJ1-3,TRBD1,NA,TGTGCCAGCTCACGTCCGACAGGGAGACAAGGAAACACCATATATTTT,CASSRPTGRQGNTIYF
TRBV5-3,TRBJ2-7,TRBD1,many,TGTGCCAGAAGCTTGGGGACAGGGGGCTACGAGCAGTACTTC,CARSLGTGGYEQYF
TRBV4-1,TRBJ2-1,TRBD2,once,TGCGCCGGCGGCCGGGCGGGGGGGAACGACAATGAGCAGTTCTTC,CAGGRAGGNDNEQFF
TRBV20-1,TRBJ2-2,NA,NA,TGCAGTCAACTAGTAAACGGGGAGCTGTTTTTT,CSQLVNGELFF
TRBV5-4,TRBJ2-7,NA,NA,TGTGCCAGCAGCCCACGGCGGGATTTCGAGCAGTACTTC,CASSPRRDFEQYF